This T cell receptor beta chain was observed in a study of cytomegalovirus exposure and HLA in healthy donors. A word on this clone: The antigen remains undetermined.

The CDR3 runs to 13 residues. Germline V gene data show CDR1 as LGHNA and CDR2 as YSLEER. Trimming pared 0 bases from V and 8 bases from J, leaving 10 bases between. Produced via immunoSEQ multiplex PCR; TCRdb's table is partial and in-frame only. The repertoire includes 250,000 to 350,000 clones, 88% of them detected once, and around 0.96% sits in the top ten. Study-wide results and limits: Both high specificity and high sensitivity reportedly marked the classifier's diagnosis of cytomegalovirus status. There were 160 or so TCR beta chains listed as cytomegalovirus-associated. It was found in a later analysis that first-cohort TCR clusters tended to co-occur in the 100 to 150 validation repertoires.

V is TRBV4-3 and J is TRBJ1-2; D remains ambiguous. The source of this sequence is a man in his thirties or forties in good health and CMV-seronegative. Sequencing used PBMCs. The CDR3 sequence: CASSQDLLRGYTF. The DNA of the CDR3 is TGCGCCAGCAGCCAAGATCTCCTGCGGGGCTACACCTTC.